This T cell receptor beta chain was sequenced for a study of radiotherapy plus CTLA-4 blockade in lung cancer. On the study more broadly: Disease control reached approximately 30%, with objective responses in under 20%. Points from the study as a whole: Early blood T cell clone dynamics reportedly forecast response best, with interferon-beta. Subsequent to radiotherapy plus ipilimumab, tumor-derived TCR clones underwent expansion in blood.

The CDR3 loop spans 10 amino acids. Germline lookup yields CDR1 SGHRS and CDR2 YFSETQ. V was clipped by 4 bases and J by 7 bases, with 5 bases between them. Assay: immunoSEQ multiplex PCR; the TCRdb copy retains only in-frame clones and omits some. The sample lists more than 90,000 clones; 88% were seen once. The study treated chemo-refractory metastatic non-small-cell lung cancer patients with focal radiation plus ipilimumab CTLA-4 blockade. This clone has at least ten counts. No antigen is known for it. The clonotype was recovered from a human donor with non-small cell lung cancer that progressed on radiotherapy plus ipilimumab. The rearrangement uses TRBV5-1 and TRBJ2-5; no reliable D call. The source was peripheral blood, collected from a patient treated with radiotherapy plus ipilimumab. The DNA of the CDR3 is TGCGCCAGCAGCGATGGGACCCAGTACTTC. It yields the protein CASSDGTQYF.